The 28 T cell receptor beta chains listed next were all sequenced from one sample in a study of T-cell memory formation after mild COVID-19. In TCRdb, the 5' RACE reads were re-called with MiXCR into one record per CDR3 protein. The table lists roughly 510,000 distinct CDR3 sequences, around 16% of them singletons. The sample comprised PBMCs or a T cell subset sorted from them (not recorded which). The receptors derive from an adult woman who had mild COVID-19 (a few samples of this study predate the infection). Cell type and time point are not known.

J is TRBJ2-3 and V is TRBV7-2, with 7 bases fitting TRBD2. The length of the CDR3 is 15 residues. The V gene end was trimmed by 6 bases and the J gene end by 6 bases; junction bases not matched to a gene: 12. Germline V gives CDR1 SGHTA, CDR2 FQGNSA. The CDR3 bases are TGTGCCAGCAGTCGCCGTGGCGGGGGAGGGGATACGCAGTATTTT. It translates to CASSRRGGGGDTQYF.

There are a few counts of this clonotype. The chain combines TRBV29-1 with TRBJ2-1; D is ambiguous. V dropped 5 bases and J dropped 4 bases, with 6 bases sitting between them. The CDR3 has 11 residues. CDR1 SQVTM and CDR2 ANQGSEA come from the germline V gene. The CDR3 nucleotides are TGCAGCGTTTTGAGTTACAATGAGCAGTTCTTC. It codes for CSVLSYNEQFF.

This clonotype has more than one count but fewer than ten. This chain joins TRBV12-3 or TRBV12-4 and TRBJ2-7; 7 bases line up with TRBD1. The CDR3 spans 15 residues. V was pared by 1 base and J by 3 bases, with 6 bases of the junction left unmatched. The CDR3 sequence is CASSLEGQRFYEQYF. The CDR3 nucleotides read TGTGCCAGCAGTTTAGAGGGACAGAGATTCTACGAGCAGTACTTC.

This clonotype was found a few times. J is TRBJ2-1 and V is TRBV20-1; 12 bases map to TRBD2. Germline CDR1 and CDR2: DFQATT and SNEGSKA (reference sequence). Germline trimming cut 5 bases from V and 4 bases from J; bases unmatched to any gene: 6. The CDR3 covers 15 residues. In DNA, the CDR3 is TGCAGTGCTTTGACTAGCGGGAGTCCATACAATGAGCAGTTCTTC. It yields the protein CSALTSGSPYNEQFF.

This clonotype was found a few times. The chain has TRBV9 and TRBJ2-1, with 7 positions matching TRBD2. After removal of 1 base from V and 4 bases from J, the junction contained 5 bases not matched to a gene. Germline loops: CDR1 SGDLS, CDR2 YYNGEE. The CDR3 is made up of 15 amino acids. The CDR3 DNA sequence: TGTGCCAGCAGCGTAAGGCTAGCGGAATACAATGAGCAGTTCTTC. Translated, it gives CASSVRLAEYNEQFF.

The CDR3 DNA reads as TGTGCCACCAGTGATTGGGGGGACACCGGGGAGCTGTTTTTT. Translated, it gives CATSDWGDTGELFF. J is TRBJ2-2 and V is TRBV24-1; D perhaps matches TRBD2 (6 bases). Per germline, CDR1 KGHDR and CDR2 SFDVKD. The germline V and J ends were trimmed by 2 bases and 3 bases, with 6 bases remaining between them. The CDR3 consists of 14 residues.

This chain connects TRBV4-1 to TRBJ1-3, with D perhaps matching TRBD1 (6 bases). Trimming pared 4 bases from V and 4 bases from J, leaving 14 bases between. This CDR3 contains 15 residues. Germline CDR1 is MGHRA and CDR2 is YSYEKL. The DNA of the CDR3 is TGCGCCAGCAGCCCCGGCAGGGGCGGGGGAAACACCATATATTTT. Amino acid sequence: CASSPGRGGGNTIYF.

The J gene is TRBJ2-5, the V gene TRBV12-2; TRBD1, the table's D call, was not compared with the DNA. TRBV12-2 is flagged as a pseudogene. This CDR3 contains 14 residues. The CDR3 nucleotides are TGTGCAAGTCGCCCCCCTAGATACCCAGAGACCCAGTACTTC. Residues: CASRPPRYPETQYF.

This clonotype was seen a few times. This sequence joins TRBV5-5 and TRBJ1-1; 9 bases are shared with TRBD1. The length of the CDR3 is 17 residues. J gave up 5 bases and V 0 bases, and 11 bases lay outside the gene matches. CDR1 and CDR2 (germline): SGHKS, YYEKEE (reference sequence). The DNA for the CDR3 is TGTGCCAGCAGCTTGGTCGGACAGGGGAGGGAAAGTACTGAAGCTTTCTTT. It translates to CASSLVGQGRESTEAFF.

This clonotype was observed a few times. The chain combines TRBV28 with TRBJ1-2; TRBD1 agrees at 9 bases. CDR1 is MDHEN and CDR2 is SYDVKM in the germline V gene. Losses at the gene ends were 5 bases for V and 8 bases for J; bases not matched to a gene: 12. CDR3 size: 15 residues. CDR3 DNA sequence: TGTGCCAGCAGTCTCTTACAGGGGGCCGACGACGGCTACACCTTC. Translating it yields CASSLLQGADDGYTF.

The CDR3 nucleotides are TGCAGCGTTGATAGGGCCGGGGTAGGGTCCCAAGAGACCCAGTACTTC. Encoded protein: CSVDRAGVGSQETQYF. The chain couples TRBV29-1 to TRBJ2-5; TRBD2 is a possible D gene (5 bases). Germline V CDR1 and CDR2: SQVTM, ANQGSEA. The ends were cut back, 3 bases at V and 1 base at J, with 18 bases in the middle. This CDR3 has 16 amino acids.

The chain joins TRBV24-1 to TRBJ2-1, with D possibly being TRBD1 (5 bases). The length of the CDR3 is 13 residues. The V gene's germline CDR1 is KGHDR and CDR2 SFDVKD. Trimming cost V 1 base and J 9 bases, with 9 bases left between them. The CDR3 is CATSDFYRGEQFF. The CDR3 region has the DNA TGTGCCACCAGTGATTTCTATAGGGGTGAGCAGTTCTTC.

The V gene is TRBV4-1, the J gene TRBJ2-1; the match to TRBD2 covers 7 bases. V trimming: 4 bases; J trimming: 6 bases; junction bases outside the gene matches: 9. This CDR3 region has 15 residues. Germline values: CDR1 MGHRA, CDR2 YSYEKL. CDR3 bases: TGCGCCAGCAGCCGCCTGGGGGGGGTACCCAATGAGCAGTTCTTC. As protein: CASSRLGGVPNEQFF.

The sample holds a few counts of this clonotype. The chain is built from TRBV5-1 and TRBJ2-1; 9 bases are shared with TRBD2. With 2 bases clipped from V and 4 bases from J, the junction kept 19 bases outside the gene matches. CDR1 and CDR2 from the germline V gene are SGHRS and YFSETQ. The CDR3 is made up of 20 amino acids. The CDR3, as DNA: TGCGCCAGCAGCTTAAGAAACCAACTTCAGCGGGAGGCCTTTTACAATGAGCAGTTCTTC. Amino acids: CASSLRNQLQREAFYNEQFF.

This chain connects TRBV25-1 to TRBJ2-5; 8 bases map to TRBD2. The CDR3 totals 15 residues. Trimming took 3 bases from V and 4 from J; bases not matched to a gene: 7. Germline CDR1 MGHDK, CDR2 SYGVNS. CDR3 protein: CASSDSGLGGETQYF. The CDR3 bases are TGTGCCAGCAGTGATTCGGGACTAGGGGGAGAGACCCAGTACTTC.

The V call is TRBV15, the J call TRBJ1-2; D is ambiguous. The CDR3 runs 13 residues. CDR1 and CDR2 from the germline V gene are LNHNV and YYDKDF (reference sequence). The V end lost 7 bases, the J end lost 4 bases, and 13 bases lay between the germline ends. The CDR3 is CATTGFGRYGYTF. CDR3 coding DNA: TGTGCCACCACGGGGTTCGGCCGCTATGGCTACACCTTC.

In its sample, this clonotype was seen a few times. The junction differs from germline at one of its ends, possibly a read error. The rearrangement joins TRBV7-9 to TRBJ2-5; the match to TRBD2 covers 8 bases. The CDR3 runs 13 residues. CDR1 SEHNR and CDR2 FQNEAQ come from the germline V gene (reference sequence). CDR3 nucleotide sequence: TGTGCCAGCAGCTGGGGAGCGGGGGAGACCCAGCACTTC. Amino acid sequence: CASSWGAGETQHF.

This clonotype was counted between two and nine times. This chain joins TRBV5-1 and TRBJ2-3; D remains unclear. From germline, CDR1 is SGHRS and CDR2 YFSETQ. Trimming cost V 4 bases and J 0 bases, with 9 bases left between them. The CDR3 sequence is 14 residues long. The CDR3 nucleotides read TGCGCCAGCAGCGCGGATCGAAGCACAGATACGCAGTATTTT. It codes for CASSADRSTDTQYF.

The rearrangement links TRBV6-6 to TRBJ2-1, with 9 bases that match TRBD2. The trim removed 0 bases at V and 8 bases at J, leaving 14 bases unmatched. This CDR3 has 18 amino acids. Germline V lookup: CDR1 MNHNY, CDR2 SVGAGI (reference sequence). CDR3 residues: CASSYSRGLAGHPDEQFF. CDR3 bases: TGTGCCAGCAGTTACTCCCGCGGGCTAGCGGGGCATCCAGATGAGCAGTTCTTC.

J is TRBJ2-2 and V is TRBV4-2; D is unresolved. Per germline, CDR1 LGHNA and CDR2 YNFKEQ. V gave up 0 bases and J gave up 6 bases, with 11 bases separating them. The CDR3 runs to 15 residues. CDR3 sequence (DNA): TGTGCCAGCAGCCAAGATCTCGCGGCTTCCGGGGAGCTGTTTTTT. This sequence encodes CASSQDLAASGELFF.

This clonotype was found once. The CDR3 here is CSAHPTGDQPQHF. The CDR3 DNA follows: TGCAGTGCTCACCCAACAGGGGATCAGCCCCAGCATTTT. The V gene is TRBV20-1, the J gene TRBJ1-5; 7 bases map to TRBD1. The V gene's germline CDR1 is DFQATT and CDR2 SNEGSKA (reference sequence). CDR3 length: 13 amino acids. V trimming: 5 bases; J trimming: 5 bases; junction bases outside the gene matches: 6.

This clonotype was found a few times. The CDR3 sequence: CASNFGQGAGNTIYF. The CDR3 DNA sequence: TGTGCCAGCAATTTCGGGCAGGGGGCTGGAAACACCATATATTTT. This rearrangement joins TRBV2 to TRBJ1-3; 7 bases match TRBD1. This CDR3 region has 15 residues. Germline-derived CDR1 and CDR2 are SNHLY and FYNNEI. The J segment lost 2 bases and the V segment lost 7 bases, leaving 8 bases of the junction unmatched. Based on the CDR3 plus reference TRBV2 and TRBJ1-3, the full variable domain is EPEVTQTPSHQVTQMGQEVILRCVPISNHLYFYWYRQILGQKVEFLVSFYNNEISEKSEIFDDQFSVERPDGSNFTLKIRSTKLEDSAMYFCASNFGQGAGNTIYFGEGSWLTVV.

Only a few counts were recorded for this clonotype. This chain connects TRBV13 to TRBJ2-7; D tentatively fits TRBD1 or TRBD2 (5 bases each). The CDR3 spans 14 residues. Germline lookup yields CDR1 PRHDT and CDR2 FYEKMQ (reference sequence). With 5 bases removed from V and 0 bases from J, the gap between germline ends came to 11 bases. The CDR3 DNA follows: TGTGCCAGCAGCACGGGACGGAACTCCTACGAGCAGTACTTC. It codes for CASSTGRNSYEQYF.

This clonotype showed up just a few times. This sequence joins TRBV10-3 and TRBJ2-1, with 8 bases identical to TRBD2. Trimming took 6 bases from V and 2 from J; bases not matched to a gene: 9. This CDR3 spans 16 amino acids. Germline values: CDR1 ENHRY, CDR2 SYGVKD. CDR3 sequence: CAISATSGATYNEQFF. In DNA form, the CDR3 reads TGTGCCATCAGCGCAACTAGCGGCGCAACCTACAATGAGCAGTTCTTC.

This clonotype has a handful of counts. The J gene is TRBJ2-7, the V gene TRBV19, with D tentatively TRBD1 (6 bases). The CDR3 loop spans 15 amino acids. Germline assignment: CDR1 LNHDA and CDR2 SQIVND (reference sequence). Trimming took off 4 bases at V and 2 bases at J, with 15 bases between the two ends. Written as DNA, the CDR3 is TGTGCCAGTAGTACAGGGGTAGACCCTACCTACGAGCAGTACTTC. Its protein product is CASSTGVDPTYEQYF.

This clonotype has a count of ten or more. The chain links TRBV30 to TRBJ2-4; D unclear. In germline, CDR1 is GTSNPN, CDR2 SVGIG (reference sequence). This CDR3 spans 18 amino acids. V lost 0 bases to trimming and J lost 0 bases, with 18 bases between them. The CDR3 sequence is CAWSVGRPARLAKNIQYF. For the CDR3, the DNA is TGTGCCTGGAGTGTAGGTCGCCCAGCCCGTCTAGCCAAAAACATTCAGTACTTC.

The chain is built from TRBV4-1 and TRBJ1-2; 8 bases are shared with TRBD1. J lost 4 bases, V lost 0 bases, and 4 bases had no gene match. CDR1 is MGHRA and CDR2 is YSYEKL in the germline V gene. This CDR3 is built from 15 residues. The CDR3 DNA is TGCGCCAGCAGCCAAGAGGCAGGGGGCAGCTATGGCTACACCTTC. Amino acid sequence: CASSQEAGGSYGYTF.

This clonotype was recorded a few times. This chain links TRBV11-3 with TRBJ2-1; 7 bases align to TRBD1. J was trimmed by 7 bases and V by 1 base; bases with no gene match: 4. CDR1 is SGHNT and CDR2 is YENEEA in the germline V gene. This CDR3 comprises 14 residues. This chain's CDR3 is CASSLVRDSNEQFF. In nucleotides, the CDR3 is TGTGCCAGCAGCTTAGTCCGGGACAGTAATGAGCAGTTCTTC.